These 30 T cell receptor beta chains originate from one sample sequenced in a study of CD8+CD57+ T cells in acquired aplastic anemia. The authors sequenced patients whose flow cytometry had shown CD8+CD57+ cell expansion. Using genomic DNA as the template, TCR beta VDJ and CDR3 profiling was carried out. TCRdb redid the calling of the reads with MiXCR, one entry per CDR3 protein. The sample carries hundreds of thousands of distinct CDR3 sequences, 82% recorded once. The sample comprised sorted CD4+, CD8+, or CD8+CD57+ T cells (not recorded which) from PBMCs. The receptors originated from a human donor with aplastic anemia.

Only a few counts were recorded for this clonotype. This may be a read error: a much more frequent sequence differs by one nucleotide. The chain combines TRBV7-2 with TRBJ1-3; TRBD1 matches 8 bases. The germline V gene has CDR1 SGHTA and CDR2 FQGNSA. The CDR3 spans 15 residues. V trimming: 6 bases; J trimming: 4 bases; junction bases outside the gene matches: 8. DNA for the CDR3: TGTGCCAGCAGGCCAGGGGGCACAGCAGGAAACACCATATATTTT. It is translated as CASRPGGTAGNTIYF.

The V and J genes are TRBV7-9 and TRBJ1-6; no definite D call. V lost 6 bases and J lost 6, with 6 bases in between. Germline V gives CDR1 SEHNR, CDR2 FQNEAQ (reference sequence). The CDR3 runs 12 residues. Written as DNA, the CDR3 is TGTGCCAGCAGGGTCGGTAATTCACCCCTCCACTTT. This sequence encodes CASRVGNSPLHF.

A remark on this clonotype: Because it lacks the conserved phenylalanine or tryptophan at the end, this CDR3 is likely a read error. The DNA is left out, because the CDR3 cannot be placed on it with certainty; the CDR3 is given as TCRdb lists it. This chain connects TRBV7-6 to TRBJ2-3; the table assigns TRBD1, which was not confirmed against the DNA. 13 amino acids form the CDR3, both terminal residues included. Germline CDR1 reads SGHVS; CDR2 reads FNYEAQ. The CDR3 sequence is CASTLGGVPTEYN.

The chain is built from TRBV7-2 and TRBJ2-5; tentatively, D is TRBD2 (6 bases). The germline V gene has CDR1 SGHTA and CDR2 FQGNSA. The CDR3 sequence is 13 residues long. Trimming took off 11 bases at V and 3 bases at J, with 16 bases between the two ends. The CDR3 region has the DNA TGTGCCTGGAGTGCGGGGAATGAAGAGACCCAGTACTTC. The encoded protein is CAWSAGNEETQYF.

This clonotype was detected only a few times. The CDR3: CSAKDGLTGTDTQYF. In DNA, the CDR3 is TGCAGTGCTAAGGACGGCCTGACTGGCACAGATACGCAGTATTTT. The V gene is TRBV20-1, the J gene TRBJ2-3, with D unclear. CDR1 and CDR2 from the germline V gene are DFQATT and SNEGSKA (reference sequence). Between the trimmed V and J ends, which lost 4 bases and 1 base, there was a span of 15 bases. This CDR3 is built from 15 residues.

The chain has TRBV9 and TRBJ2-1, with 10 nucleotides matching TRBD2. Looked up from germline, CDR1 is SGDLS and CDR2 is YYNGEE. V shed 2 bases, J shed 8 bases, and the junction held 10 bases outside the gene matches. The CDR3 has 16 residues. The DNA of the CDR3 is TGTGCCAGCAGCGTCCTTAGTAGCGGGGGGCTGGATGAGCAGTTCTTC. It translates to CASSVLSSGGLDEQFF.

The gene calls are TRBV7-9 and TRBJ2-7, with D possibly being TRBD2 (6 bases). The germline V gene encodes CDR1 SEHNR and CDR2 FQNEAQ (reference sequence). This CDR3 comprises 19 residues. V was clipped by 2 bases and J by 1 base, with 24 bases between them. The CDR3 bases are TGTGCCAGCAGCTTACGACCTCCAATGACGGGGGACGGATCCTACGAGCAGTACTTC. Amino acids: CASSLRPPMTGDGSYEQYF.

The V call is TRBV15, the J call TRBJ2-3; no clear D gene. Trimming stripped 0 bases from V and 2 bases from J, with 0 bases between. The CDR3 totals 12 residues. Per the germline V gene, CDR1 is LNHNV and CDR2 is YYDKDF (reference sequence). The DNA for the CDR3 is TGTGCCACCAGCAGAGACACAGATACGCAGTATTTT. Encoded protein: CATSRDTDTQYF.

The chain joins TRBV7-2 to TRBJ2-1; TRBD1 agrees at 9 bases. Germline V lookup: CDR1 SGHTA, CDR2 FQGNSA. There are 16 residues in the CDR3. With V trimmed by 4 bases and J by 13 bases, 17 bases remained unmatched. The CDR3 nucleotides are TGTGCCAGCAGCTCCGGGACAGGGTATGGCTGCACCTTCCAGTTCTTC. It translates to CASSSGTGYGCTFQFF. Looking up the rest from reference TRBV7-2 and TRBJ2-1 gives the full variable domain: GAGVSQSPSNKVTEKGKDVELRCDPISGHTALYWYRQSLGQGLEFLIYFQGNSAPDKSGLPSDRFSAERTGGSVSTLTIQRTQQEDSAVYLCASSSGTGYGCTFQFFGPGTRLTVL.

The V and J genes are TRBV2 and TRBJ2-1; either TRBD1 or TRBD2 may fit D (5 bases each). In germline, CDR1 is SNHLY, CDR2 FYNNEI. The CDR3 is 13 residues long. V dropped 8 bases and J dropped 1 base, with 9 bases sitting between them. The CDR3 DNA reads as TGTGCCAGCGGGGACGGGTCCTACAATGAGCAGTTCTTC. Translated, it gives CASGDGSYNEQFF. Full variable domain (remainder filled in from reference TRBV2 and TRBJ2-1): EPEVTQTPSHQVTQMGQEVILRCVPISNHLYFYWYRQILGQKVEFLVSFYNNEISEKSEIFDDQFSVERPDGSNFTLKIRSTKLEDSAMYFCASGDGSYNEQFFGPGTRLTVL.

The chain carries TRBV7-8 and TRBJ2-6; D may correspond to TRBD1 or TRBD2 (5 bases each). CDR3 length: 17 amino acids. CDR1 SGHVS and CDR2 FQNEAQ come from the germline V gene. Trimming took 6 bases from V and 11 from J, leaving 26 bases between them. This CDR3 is CASRRGENPTPAHVLTF. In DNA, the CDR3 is TGTGCCAGCAGGAGGGGCGAGAATCCCACCCCGGCACACGTCCTGACTTTC.

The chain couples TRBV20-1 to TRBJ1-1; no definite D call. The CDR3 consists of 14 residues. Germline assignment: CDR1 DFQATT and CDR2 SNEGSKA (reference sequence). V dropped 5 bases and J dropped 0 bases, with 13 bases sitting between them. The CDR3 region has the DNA TGCAGTGCTGCCCCAAGGATGGTGAACACTGAAGCTTTCTTT. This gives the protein CSAAPRMVNTEAFF.

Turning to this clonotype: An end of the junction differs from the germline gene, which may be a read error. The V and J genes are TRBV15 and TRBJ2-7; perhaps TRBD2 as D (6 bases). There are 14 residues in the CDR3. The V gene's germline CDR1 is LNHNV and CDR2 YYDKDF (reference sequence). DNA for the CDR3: TGTGCCAGCAGCAGCGGGCACGGCCAAGACGAGCAGTACTTC. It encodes CASSSGHGQDEQYF. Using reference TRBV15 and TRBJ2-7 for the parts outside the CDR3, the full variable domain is DAMVIQNPRYQVTQFGKPVTLSCSQTLNHNVMYWYQQKSSQAPKLLFHYYDKDFNNEADTPDNFQSRRPNTSFCFLDIRSPGLGDTAMYLCASSSGHGQDEQYFGPGTRLTVT.

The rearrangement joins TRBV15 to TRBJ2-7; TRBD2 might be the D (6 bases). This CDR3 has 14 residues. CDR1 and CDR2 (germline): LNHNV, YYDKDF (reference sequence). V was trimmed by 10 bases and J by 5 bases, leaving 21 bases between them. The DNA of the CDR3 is TGTGCCAGCAGTCGCGGGCGGGGTAAAGACGAGCAGTACTTC. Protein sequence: CASSRGRGKDEQYF.

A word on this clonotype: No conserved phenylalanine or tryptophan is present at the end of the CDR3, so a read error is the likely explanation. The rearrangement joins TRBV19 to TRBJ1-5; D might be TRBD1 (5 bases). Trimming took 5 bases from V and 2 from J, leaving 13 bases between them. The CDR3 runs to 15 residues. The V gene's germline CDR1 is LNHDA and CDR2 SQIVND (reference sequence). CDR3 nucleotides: TGTGCCAGTAGTCTCCGGACGGGGGGCAATCAGCCCCAGCATCTT. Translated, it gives CASSLRTGGNQPQHL.

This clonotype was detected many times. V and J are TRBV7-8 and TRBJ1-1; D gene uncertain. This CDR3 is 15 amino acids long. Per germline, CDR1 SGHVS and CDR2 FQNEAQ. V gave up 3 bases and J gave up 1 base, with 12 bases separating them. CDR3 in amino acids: CASSFHPDGNTEAFF. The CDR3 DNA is TGTGCCAGCAGCTTTCATCCAGACGGGAACACTGAAGCTTTCTTT.

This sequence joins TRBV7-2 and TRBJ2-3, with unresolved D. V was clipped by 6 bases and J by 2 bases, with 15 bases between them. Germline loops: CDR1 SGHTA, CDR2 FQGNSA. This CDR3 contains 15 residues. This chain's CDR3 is CASRPGSTNTDTQYF. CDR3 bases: TGTGCCAGCAGACCCGGGTCGACCAACACAGATACGCAGTATTTT.

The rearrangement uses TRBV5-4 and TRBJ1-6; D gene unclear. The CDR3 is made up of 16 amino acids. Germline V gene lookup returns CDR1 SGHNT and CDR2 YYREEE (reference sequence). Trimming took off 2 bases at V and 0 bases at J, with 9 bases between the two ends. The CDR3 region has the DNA TGTGCCAGCAGCTTTAGTAGCGGCTCCTATAATTCACCCCTCCACTTT. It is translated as CASSFSSGSYNSPLHF.

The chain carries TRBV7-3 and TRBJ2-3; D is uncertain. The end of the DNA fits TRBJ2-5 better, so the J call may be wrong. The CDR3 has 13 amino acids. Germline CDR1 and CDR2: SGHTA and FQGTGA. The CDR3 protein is CASSLDPPETQYF. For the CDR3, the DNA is TGTGCCAGCAGCTTAGATCCTCCAGAGACCCAGTACTTC.

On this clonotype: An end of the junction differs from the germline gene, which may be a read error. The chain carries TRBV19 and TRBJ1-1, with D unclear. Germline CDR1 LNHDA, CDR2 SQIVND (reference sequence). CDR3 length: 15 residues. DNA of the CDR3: TGTGCCAGTAGCATAGCGAATCTATCGAACACTGAGGATTTCTTT. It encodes CASSIANLSNTEDFF.

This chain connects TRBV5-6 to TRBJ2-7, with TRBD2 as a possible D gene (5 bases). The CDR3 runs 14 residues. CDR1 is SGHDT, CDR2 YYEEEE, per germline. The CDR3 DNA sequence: TGTGCCAGCAGCTTGGAAAACAGAGACTACGACCAGCACGTC. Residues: CASSLENRDYDQHV.

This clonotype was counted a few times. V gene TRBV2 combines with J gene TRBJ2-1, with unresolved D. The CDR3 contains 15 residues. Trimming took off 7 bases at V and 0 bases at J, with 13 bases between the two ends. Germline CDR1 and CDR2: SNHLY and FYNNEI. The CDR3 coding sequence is TGTGCCAGCACCGCGTTGGCGAGCTCCTACAATGAGCAGTTCTTC. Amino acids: CASTALASSYNEQFF.

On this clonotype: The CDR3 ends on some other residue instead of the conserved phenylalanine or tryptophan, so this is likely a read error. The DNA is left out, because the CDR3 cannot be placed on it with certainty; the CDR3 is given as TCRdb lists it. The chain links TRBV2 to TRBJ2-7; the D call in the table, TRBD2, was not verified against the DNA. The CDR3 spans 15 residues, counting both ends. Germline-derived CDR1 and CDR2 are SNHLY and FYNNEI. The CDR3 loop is CASGDGGTQPQDLYP.

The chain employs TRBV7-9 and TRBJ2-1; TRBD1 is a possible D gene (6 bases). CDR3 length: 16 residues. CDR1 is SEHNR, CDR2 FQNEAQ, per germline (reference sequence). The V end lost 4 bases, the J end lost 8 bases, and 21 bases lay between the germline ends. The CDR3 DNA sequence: TGTGCCAGCAGCTATGGGGGAAGAGGGGGTAAGGATGAGCAGTTCTTC. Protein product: CASSYGGRGGKDEQFF.

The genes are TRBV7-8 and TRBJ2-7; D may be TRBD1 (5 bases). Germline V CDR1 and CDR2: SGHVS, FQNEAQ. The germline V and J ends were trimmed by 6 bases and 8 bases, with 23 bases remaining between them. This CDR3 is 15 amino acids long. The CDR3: CASSEAGRPDNQQYF. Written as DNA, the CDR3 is TGTGCCAGCAGTGAGGCAGGGCGTCCAGATAACCAGCAGTACTTC.

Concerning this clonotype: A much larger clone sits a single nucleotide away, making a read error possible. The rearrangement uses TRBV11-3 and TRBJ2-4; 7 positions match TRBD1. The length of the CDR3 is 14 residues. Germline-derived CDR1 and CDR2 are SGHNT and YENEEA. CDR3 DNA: TGTGCCAGCAGCTTAGATCTGACAGGGAACATTCAGTGCTTC. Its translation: CASSLDLTGNIQCF.

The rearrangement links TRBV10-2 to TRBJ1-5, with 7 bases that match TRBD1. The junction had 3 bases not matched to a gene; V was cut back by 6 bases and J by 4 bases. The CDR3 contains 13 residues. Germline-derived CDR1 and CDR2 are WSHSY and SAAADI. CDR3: CASSGQENQPQHF. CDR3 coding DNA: TGCGCCAGCAGCGGACAGGAGAATCAGCCCCAGCATTTT.

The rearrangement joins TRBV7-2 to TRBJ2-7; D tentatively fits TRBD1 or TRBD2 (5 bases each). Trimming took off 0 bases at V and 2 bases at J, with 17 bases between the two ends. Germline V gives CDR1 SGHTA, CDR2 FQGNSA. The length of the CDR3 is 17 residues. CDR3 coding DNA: TGTGCCAGCAGCTTAGCGGGTAGCTACGGGGCCACCTACGAGCAGTACGTC. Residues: CASSLAGSYGATYEQYV.

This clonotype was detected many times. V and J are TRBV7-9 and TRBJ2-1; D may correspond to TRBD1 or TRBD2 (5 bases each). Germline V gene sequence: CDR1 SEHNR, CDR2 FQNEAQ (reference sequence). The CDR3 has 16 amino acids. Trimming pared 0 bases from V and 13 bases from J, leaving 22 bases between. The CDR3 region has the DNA TGTGCCAGCAGCTTAGCGGGTAGCTACGGGGCCAACGTCCAGTTCTTC. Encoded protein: CASSLAGSYGANVQFF.

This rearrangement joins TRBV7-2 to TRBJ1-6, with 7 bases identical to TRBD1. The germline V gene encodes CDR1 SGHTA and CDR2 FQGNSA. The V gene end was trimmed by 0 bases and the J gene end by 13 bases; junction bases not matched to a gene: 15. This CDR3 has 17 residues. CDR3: CASSLAGGADYGSPLHF. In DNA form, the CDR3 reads TGTGCCAGCAGCTTAGCAGGGGGCGCCGACTATGGCTCCCCCCTCCACTTT.